The 20 T cell receptor beta chains below come from one sample, sequenced in a study of blood T cell repertoires in COVID-19. Here immunoSEQ multiplex PCR was the method, and the copy in TCRdb shows in-frame clones only, minus some. The sample includes about 170,000 clones, approximately 82% of them seen just once. The sample was peripheral blood. Receptor source: a woman aged 70-85 years who had recovered from COVID-19.

This chain uses TRBV4-2 with TRBJ2-7, with 10 bases identical to TRBD2. The CDR3 runs to 15 residues. After removal of 4 bases from V and 7 bases from J, the junction contained 10 bases not matched to a gene. CDR1 is LGHNA and CDR2 is YNFKEQ in the germline V gene. In DNA, the CDR3 is TGTGCCAGCAGCCTCGGGAGCGGGAGGGCCGGGGAGCAGTACTTC. This translates into CASSLGSGRAGEQYF.

The rearrangement uses TRBV9 and TRBJ2-5, with TRBD2 matching over 10 bases. This CDR3 has 14 amino acids. V lost 4 bases to trimming and J lost 5 bases; unmatched junction nucleotides: 5. Germline V gene sequence: CDR1 SGDLS, CDR2 YYNGEE. DNA of the CDR3: TGTGCCAGCAGCCCCGCTAGCGGGGGCGAGACCCAGTACTTC. Translating gives CASSPASGGETQYF.

This chain uses TRBV5-1 with TRBJ2-1; 7 positions agree with TRBD1. CDR3 length equals 15 residues. The junction had 10 bases not matched to a gene; V was cut back by 4 bases and J by 6 bases. Germline V gene data show CDR1 as SGHRS and CDR2 as YFSETQ. CDR3 DNA: TGCGCCAGCAGCCCACCTACAGGGGCCCGCAATGAGCAGTTCTTC. As protein: CASSPPTGARNEQFF.

V and J are TRBV5-4 and TRBJ2-3; perhaps TRBD1 as D (5 bases). The V gene lost 4 bases and the J gene lost 2 bases, with 14 bases spanning the gap. This CDR3 is built from 15 residues. Germline assignment: CDR1 SGHNT and CDR2 YYREEE (reference sequence). The CDR3: CASSPQGPTTDTQYF. The DNA of the CDR3 is TGTGCCAGCAGCCCCCAGGGTCCGACCACAGATACGCAGTATTTT.

CDR3 DNA: TGTGCCAGCAGCTCGGGACAGGGTGGGAACACTGAAGCTTTCTTT. Translated: CASSSGQGGNTEAFF. The gene calls are TRBV7-3 and TRBJ1-1, with 9 bases identical to TRBD1. Germline V gene data show CDR1 as SGHTA and CDR2 as FQGTGA. The CDR3 is made up of 15 amino acids. V shed 4 bases, J shed 1 base, and the junction held 4 bases outside the gene matches. Drawing the rest from reference TRBV7-3 and TRBJ1-1, the complete variable domain is GAGVSQTPSNKVTEKGKYVELRCDPISGHTALYWYRQSLGQGPEFLIYFQGTGAADDSGLPNDRFFAVRPEGSVSTLKIQRTERGDSAVYLCASSSGQGGNTEAFFGQGTRLTVV.

The chain joins TRBV7-9 to TRBJ1-1; D is unclear. CDR3 length equals 14 residues. Germline assignment: CDR1 SEHNR and CDR2 FQNEAQ (reference sequence). With 5 bases removed from V and 5 bases from J, the gap between germline ends came to 15 bases. CDR3 nucleotides: TGTGCCAGCAGCATACCTGGGCCGGGGACTGAAGCTTTCTTT. Residues: CASSIPGPGTEAFF.

This sequence joins TRBV7-2 and TRBJ1-3; D uncertain. The V gene's germline CDR1 is SGHTA and CDR2 FQGNSA. The CDR3 extends over 14 amino acids. V gave up 2 bases and J gave up 9 bases, with 14 bases separating them. CDR3 sequence: CASSLLARRGTIYF. In DNA, the CDR3 is TGTGCCAGCAGCTTATTGGCCCGACGGGGCACCATATATTTT.

The rearrangement uses TRBV2 and TRBJ1-2, with 8 bases matching TRBD1. The CDR3 is 15 amino acids. The germline V gene encodes CDR1 SNHLY and CDR2 FYNNEI. After removal of 4 bases from V and 2 bases from J, the junction contained 6 bases not matched to a gene. CDR3 loop: CASSVGQAPNYGYTF. Here the CDR3 DNA reads TGTGCCAGCAGTGTGGGACAGGCCCCGAACTATGGCTACACCTTC.

This clone was counted a single time. The V and J genes are TRBV5-4 and TRBJ2-3; 14 positions agree with TRBD2. This CDR3 is 15 amino acids long. In germline, CDR1 is SGHNT, CDR2 YYREEE (reference sequence). V shed 3 bases and J 4 bases; nucleotides not matched to a gene: 1. The CDR3 nucleotides are TGTGCCAGCAGCTCGACTAGCGGGAGGGCAGATACGCAGTATTTT. It is translated as CASSSTSGRADTQYF.

The genes are TRBV7-8 and TRBJ1-1, with TRBD1 matching over 7 bases. CDR1 is SGHVS and CDR2 is FQNEAQ in the germline V gene. CDR3 length: 15 residues. J lost 2 bases, V lost 0 bases, and 3 bases had no gene match. Written as DNA, the CDR3 is TGTGCCAGCAGCTTAGCCTGGACAGGCAACACTGAAGCTTTCTTT. Its protein product is CASSLAWTGNTEAFF.

The V and J genes are TRBV12-3 or TRBV12-4 and TRBJ2-3; no clear D. Between the trimmed V and J ends, which lost 4 bases and 6 bases, there was a span of 8 bases. The CDR3 contains 12 residues. In DNA, the CDR3 is TGTGCCAGCAGTTCCGCCGGGGATACGCAGTATTTT. Translation gives CASSSAGDTQYF.

V usage is TRBV12-3 or TRBV12-4 and J usage is TRBJ2-7; tentatively, D is TRBD1 (5 bases). Trimming shortened V by 6 bases and J by 5 bases, and 8 bases separated the two germline ends. CDR3 length: 11 residues. The chain's CDR3 is CASRGVDEQYF. CDR3 DNA sequence: TGTGCCAGCAGAGGGGTGGACGAGCAGTACTTC.

This clone was recorded a few times. V gene TRBV5-1 combines with J gene TRBJ1-2, with D possibly matching TRBD1 (6 bases). The CDR3 contains 15 residues. Germline CDR1 reads SGHRS; CDR2 reads YFSETQ. The V gene lost 6 bases and the J gene lost 5 bases, with 20 bases spanning the gap. The CDR3 reads CASTPGGGEEYGYTF. CDR3 in DNA: TGCGCCAGCACCCCGGGGGGGGGCGAGGAATATGGCTACACCTTC. The full variable domain, with the rest looked up from reference TRBV5-1 and TRBJ1-2, is KAGVTQTPRYLIKTRGQQVTLSCSPISGHRSVSWYQQTPGQGLQFLFEYFSETQRNKGNFPGRFSGRQFSNSRSEMNVSTLELGDSALYLCASTPGGGEEYGYTFGSGTRLTVV.

In DNA, the CDR3 is TGTGCCAGCAGCCGACAGGGAAACAATCAGCCCCAGCATTTT. Its translation: CASSRQGNNQPQHF. The chain recombines TRBV27 with TRBJ1-5; 7 bases are shared with TRBD1. The CDR3 has 14 amino acids. The J segment lost 3 bases and the V segment lost 6 bases, leaving 5 bases of the junction unmatched. Germline V gives CDR1 MNHEY, CDR2 SMNVEV (reference sequence).

The V gene is TRBV4-2, the J gene TRBJ2-5; maybe TRBD1 (6 bases). Germline CDR1 and CDR2: LGHNA and YNFKEQ. CDR3 length equals 15 residues. V lost 4 bases, J lost 3 bases, and 15 bases lay in between. The CDR3 DNA reads TGTGCCAGCAGCCCAACCGGCAAGGGGGAAGAGACCCAGTACTTC. This sequence encodes CASSPTGKGEETQYF.

This clone has at least ten counts. The chain couples TRBV5-1 to TRBJ1-2; 7 nucleotides agree with TRBD1. CDR1 and CDR2 from the germline V gene are SGHRS and YFSETQ. This CDR3 is 13 amino acids long. V gave up 3 bases and J gave up 4 bases; unmatched junction bases: 3. Written as DNA, the CDR3 is TGCGCCAGCAGCTGGGGACAGTCCTATGGCTACACCTTC. Amino acid sequence: CASSWGQSYGYTF.

The rearrangement uses TRBV6-2 or TRBV6-3 and TRBJ2-7, with a weak D call TRBD2 (6 bases). Deletions cut 2 bases from V and 0 bases from J, with 17 bases between. The CDR3 length is 17 residues. The germline V gene encodes CDR1 MNHEY and CDR2 SVGEGT. DNA for the CDR3: TGTGCCAGCAGTTACGATCGTAGACGGGGGAGCTCCTACGAGCAGTACTTC. As protein: CASSYDRRRGSSYEQYF.

The chain uses TRBV18 and TRBJ2-5; TRBD2 agrees at 16 bases. This CDR3 comprises 18 residues. In germline, CDR1 is KGHSH, CDR2 LQKENI. Trimming at V came to 5 bases and at J to 1 base, leaving 7 bases not matched to a gene. CDR3 region: CASSSGLAGGSLQETQYF. CDR3 sequence (DNA): TGTGCCAGCTCATCGGGACTAGCGGGAGGGTCCCTCCAAGAGACCCAGTACTTC. Using reference TRBV18 and TRBJ2-5 for the parts outside the CDR3, the full variable domain is NAGVMQNPRHLVRRRGQEARLRCSPMKGHSHVYWYRQLPEEGLKFMVYLQKENIIDESGMPKERFSAEFPKEGPSILRIQQVVRGDSAAYFCASSSGLAGGSLQETQYFGPGTRLLVL.

This clone was recorded a few times. The chain employs TRBV6-2 or TRBV6-3 and TRBJ2-2, with 10 bases matching TRBD2. Germline lookup yields CDR1 MNHEY and CDR2 SVGEGT. CDR3 size: 19 residues. Germline trimming cut 5 bases from V and 0 bases from J; bases unmatched to any gene: 12. CDR3 residues: CASSPLPGTSASNTGELFF. In DNA, the CDR3 is TGTGCCAGCAGTCCCCTCCCCGGGACTAGCGCTTCGAACACCGGGGAGCTGTTTTTT.

This chain joins TRBV18 and TRBJ1-4; D not resolved. In germline, CDR1 is KGHSH, CDR2 LQKENI. The CDR3 covers 15 residues. Trimming took 6 bases from V and 2 from J, leaving 13 bases between them. Here the CDR3 DNA reads TGTGCCAGCTCCCCCCGCGTCTCTACTAATGAAAAACTGTTTTTT. This translates into CASSPRVSTNEKLFF.